Following are 19 T cell receptor beta chains from one sample sequenced in a study of molecular identifiers for immune sequencing clone quantification. Via MiXCR, TCRdb re-called the PCR reads, giving one row per CDR3 protein. The sample shows 250,000 to 400,000 distinct CDR3 sequences, about 22% of them seen only once. Source material: naive CD8+ T cells from blood, with Jurkat cell RNA spiked in. The subset here: FACS-sorted CD8+CD4-CCR7+CD45RA+ naive T cells. The receptor source for this set is a human donor in good health. Some libraries in this study had Jurkat cell RNA spiked in.

This clonotype showed up many times. The chain links TRBV29-1 to TRBJ1-1; no definite D call. This CDR3 has 14 amino acids. Deletions cut 7 bases from V and 0 bases from J, with 15 bases between. Germline-derived CDR1 and CDR2 are SQVTM and ANQGSEA. The DNA for the CDR3 is TGCAGCGCCGACGGACTCAGCATGAACACTGAAGCTTTCTTT. It yields the protein CSADGLSMNTEAFF.

This clonotype was recorded many times. The V gene is TRBV11-3, the J gene TRBJ2-1; a weak D match, TRBD1 (6 bases). V lost 4 bases and J 4 bases, leaving 14 bases between the germline ends. The CDR3 has 15 residues. Germline loops: CDR1 SGHNT, CDR2 YENEEA. The DNA for the CDR3 is TGTGCCAGCAGCTCACGACAGGACCTATACAATGAGCAGTTCTTC. Residues: CASSSRQDLYNEQFF.

This clonotype was recorded at least ten times. V is TRBV29-1 and J is TRBJ2-3, with 14 bases identical to TRBD2. V lost 3 bases, J lost 6 bases, and 5 bases stayed unmatched. Germline V gene lookup returns CDR1 SQVTM and CDR2 ANQGSEA. The CDR3 totals 15 residues. CDR3 in amino acids: CSVEKTSGGADTQYF. CDR3 DNA: TGCAGCGTTGAGAAGACTAGCGGGGGGGCGGATACGCAGTATTTT.

This clonotype was counted between two and nine times. The chain has TRBV4-1 and TRBJ1-2; possible D gene TRBD1, 5 bases. The CDR3 length is 16 residues. The V gene lost 4 bases and the J gene lost 5 bases, with 20 bases spanning the gap. Germline V gives CDR1 MGHRA, CDR2 YSYEKL. This CDR3 is CASSPKEATGLYGYTF. For the CDR3, the DNA is TGCGCCAGCAGCCCGAAGGAAGCCACGGGACTTTATGGCTACACCTTC.

This clonotype has only a few counts. This chain joins TRBV27 and TRBJ2-7; 7 nucleotides match TRBD1. The CDR3 extends over 13 amino acids. In germline, CDR1 is MNHEY, CDR2 SMNVEV (reference sequence). V was pared by 3 bases and J by 6 bases, with 5 bases of the junction left unmatched. DNA of the CDR3: TGTGCCAGCAGTTTGGACAGGATTCGCGAGCAGTACTTC. Amino acids: CASSLDRIREQYF.

This clonotype was counted at least ten times. The gene calls are TRBV12-3 or TRBV12-4 and TRBJ1-5; 8 bases are a match to TRBD1. This CDR3 is 15 amino acids long. The trim removed 6 bases at V and 0 bases at J, leaving 4 bases unmatched. The CDR3 reads CASSATGVSNQPQHF. DNA for the CDR3: TGTGCCAGCAGCGCGACAGGGGTTAGCAATCAGCCCCAGCATTTT.

With respect to this clonotype: One end of the junction varies from germline; a read error may be responsible. The chain joins TRBV6-1 to TRBJ2-5, with no clear D. The V gene's germline CDR1 is MNHNS and CDR2 SASEGT. There are 15 residues in the CDR3. CDR3 bases: TGTGTCAGCAGTGAAGTGAATTGGAGTCAAGAGACCCAGTACTTC. Its protein product is CVSSEVNWSQETQYF.

Points on this clonotype: This sequence may be a read error, since a much larger clone differs from it by one base. CDR3 loop: CASGVQGGEQFF. The CDR3 coding sequence is TGTGCCAGCGGGGTCCAGGGCGGCGAGCAGTTCTTC. The rearrangement joins TRBV6-5 to TRBJ2-7; D might be TRBD1 (5 bases). The last part of the DNA fits TRBJ2-1 better; the J call may be wrong. The length of the CDR3 is 12 residues. Per the germline V gene, CDR1 is MNHEY and CDR2 is SVGAGI.

This clonotype was seen only once. A much larger clonotype is one base distant, so this may be a read error. CDR3: CSVEFRSEAFF. In nucleotides, the CDR3 is TGCAGCGTTGAATTTCGTAGTGAAGCTTTCTTT. This chain links TRBV29-1 with TRBJ1-1; D is ambiguous. This CDR3 has 11 residues. Between the trimmed V and J ends, which lost 2 bases and 7 bases, there was a span of 8 bases. CDR1 is SQVTM, CDR2 ANQGSEA, per germline.

This clonotype has a count of ten or more. The chain is built from TRBV7-2 and TRBJ2-3; 7 bases match TRBD2. The CDR3 is 16 amino acids. Germline lookup yields CDR1 SGHTA and CDR2 FQGNSA. Trimming at V came to 1 base and at J to 2 bases, leaving 6 bases not matched to a gene. The CDR3 protein is CASSLDPGLTTDTQYF. DNA of the CDR3: TGTGCCAGCAGCTTAGACCCGGGACTAACCACAGATACGCAGTATTTT.

This clonotype showed up many times. This chain uses TRBV9 with TRBJ2-7, with TRBD1 matching over 10 bases. The CDR3 is made up of 14 amino acids. Trimming cost V 3 bases and J 3 bases; bases outside gene matches: 3. Looked up from germline, CDR1 is SGDLS and CDR2 is YYNGEE. The CDR3: CASSAGTGVYEQYF. Here the CDR3 DNA reads TGTGCCAGCAGCGCCGGGACAGGGGTCTACGAGCAGTACTTC.

In this sample, this clonotype turned up many times. V gene TRBV12-3 or TRBV12-4 combines with J gene TRBJ2-3; 12 nucleotides line up with TRBD2. V shed 5 bases and J 0 bases; nucleotides not matched to a gene: 9. This CDR3 is 18 amino acids long. CDR3 coding DNA: TGTGCCAGCAGTCCCATCACCGGGACTAGCGGGAGCACAGATACGCAGTATTTT. Its protein product is CASSPITGTSGSTDTQYF.

This clonotype was counted ten times or more. The rearrangement links TRBV29-1 to TRBJ2-5; 8 nucleotides agree with TRBD2. Germline V CDR1 and CDR2: SQVTM, ANQGSEA. The length of the CDR3 is 13 residues. With 6 bases clipped from V and 2 bases from J, the junction kept 5 bases outside the gene matches. The CDR3 spells CSVVQRGQETQYF. The CDR3, as DNA: TGCAGCGTCGTCCAGCGGGGGCAAGAGACCCAGTACTTC. The whole variable domain, filled in from reference TRBV29-1 and TRBJ2-5, reads SAVISQKPSRDICQRGTSLTIQCQVDSQVTMMFWYRQQPGQSLTLIATANQGSEATYESGFVIDKFPISRPNLTFSTLTVSNMSPEDSSIYLCSVVQRGQETQYFGPGTRLLVL.

This clonotype was picked up a small number of times. The V gene is TRBV14, the J gene TRBJ2-1; D not certain. CDR1 is SGHDN and CDR2 is FVKESK in the germline V gene. The CDR3 consists of 14 residues. The ends were cut back, 1 base at V and 6 bases at J, with 10 bases in the middle. The CDR3 reads CASSQVRVFNEQFF. The DNA for the CDR3 is TGTGCCAGCAGCCAAGTGAGAGTTTTCAATGAGCAGTTCTTC.

This clonotype was observed a handful of times. This chain joins TRBV9 and TRBJ1-1, with a possible D match to TRBD1 (6 bases). This CDR3 is built from 15 residues. Germline CDR1 reads SGDLS; CDR2 reads YYNGEE. Trimming removed 0 bases from V and 3 bases from J, with 12 bases in between. CDR3 DNA: TGTGCCAGCAGCGTAGGGGGCAGGGGAGACACTGAAGCTTTCTTT. Amino acids: CASSVGGRGDTEAFF.

This clonotype was recorded at least ten times. The CDR3 coding sequence is TGCAGGCCGGAGGGGACAGGGTATACTGAAGCTTTCTTT. Its translation: CRPEGTGYTEAFF. The chain is built from TRBV20-1 and TRBJ1-1; 9 bases map to TRBD1. The length of the CDR3 is 13 residues. The germline gives CDR1 DFQATT, CDR2 SNEGSKA (reference sequence).

With regard to this clonotype: A read error is possible here, since a much larger clone lies one base away. The chain carries TRBV7-3 and TRBJ2-3; 9 bases match TRBD1. V lost 2 bases and J lost 3; bases outside the gene matches: 6. This CDR3 is built from 16 residues. The germline gives CDR1 SGHTA, CDR2 FQGTGA. The CDR3 DNA reads as TGTGCCAGCAGCTTACCCACAGGGGGCTTGACAGATACGCAGTATTTT. This sequence encodes CASSLPTGGLTDTQYF.

The chain has TRBV3-1 and TRBJ1-1, with TRBD1 identical over 7 bases. The CDR3 length is 16 residues. The germline gives CDR1 LGHDT, CDR2 YNNKEL (reference sequence). J was trimmed by 0 bases and V by 4 bases; bases with no gene match: 8. For the CDR3, the DNA is TGTGCCAGCAGCCGACTGACAGGGACCATGAACACTGAAGCTTTCTTT. Translating gives CASSRLTGTMNTEAFF.

About this clonotype itself: A much larger clone differs from this one at a single base, so this may be a read error. The rearrangement links TRBV3-1 to TRBJ2-6, with D possibly TRBD1 on 7 matching bases. This CDR3 is built from 13 residues. CDR1 and CDR2 (germline): LGHDT, YNNKEL (reference sequence). CDR3 coding DNA: TGTGCCAGCCACAGGGGCGGGGCCGACGTCCTGACTTTC. This gives the protein CASHRGGADVLTF.